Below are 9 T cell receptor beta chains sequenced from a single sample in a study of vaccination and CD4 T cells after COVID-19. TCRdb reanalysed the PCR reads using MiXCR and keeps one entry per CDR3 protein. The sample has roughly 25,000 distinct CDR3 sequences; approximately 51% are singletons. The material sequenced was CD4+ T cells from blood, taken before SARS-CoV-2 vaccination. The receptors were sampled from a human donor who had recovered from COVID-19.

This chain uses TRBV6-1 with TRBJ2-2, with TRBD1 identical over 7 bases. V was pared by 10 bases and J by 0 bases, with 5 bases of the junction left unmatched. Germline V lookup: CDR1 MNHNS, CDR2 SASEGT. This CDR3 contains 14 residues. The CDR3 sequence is CATPRGTNTGELFF. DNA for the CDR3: TGTGCCACCCCCAGGGGGACGAACACCGGGGAGCTGTTTTTT.

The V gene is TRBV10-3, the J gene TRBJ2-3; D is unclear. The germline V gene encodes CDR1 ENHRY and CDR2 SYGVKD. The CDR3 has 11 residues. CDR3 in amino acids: CATTDRDTQYF. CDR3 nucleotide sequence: TGTGCTACGACCGATCGGGATACGCAGTATTTT.

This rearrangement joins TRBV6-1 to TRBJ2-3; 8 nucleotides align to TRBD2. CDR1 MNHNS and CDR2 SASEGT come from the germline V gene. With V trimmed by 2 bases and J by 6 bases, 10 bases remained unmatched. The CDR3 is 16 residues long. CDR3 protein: CASSELRSGRRDTQYF. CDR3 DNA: TGTGCCAGCAGTGAATTAAGAAGCGGGAGACGGGATACGCAGTATTTT.

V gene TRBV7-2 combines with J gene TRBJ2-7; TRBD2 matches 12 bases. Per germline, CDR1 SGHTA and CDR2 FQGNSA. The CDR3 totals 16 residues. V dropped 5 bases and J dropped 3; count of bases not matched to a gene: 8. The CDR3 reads CASSPPGLAGLYEQYF. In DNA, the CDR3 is TGTGCCAGCAGCCCACCGGGACTAGCGGGCCTCTACGAGCAGTACTTC.

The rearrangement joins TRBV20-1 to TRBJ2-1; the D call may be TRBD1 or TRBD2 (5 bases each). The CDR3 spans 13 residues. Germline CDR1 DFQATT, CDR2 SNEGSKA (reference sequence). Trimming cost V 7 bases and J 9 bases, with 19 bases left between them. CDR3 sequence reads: CSGASRAQGEQFF. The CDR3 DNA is TGCAGTGGAGCTAGCAGGGCTCAAGGTGAGCAGTTCTTC.

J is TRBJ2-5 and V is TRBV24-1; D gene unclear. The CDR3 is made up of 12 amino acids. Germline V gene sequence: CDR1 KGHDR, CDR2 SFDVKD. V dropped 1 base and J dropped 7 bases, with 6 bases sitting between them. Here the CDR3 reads CATSDFGGTQYF. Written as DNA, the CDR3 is TGTGCCACCAGTGATTTCGGCGGGACCCAGTACTTC.

The CDR3 bases are TGCAGTGCGTACTCCTGGGACAGGGGAAGGTGGGGCAATCAGCCCCAGCATTTT. Translated, it gives CSAYSWDRGRWGNQPQHF. The chain combines TRBV20-1 with TRBJ1-5; the match to TRBD1 covers 10 bases. Germline values: CDR1 DFQATT, CDR2 SNEGSKA (reference sequence). The CDR3 spans 18 residues. Trimming cost V 6 bases and J 2 bases; bases outside gene matches: 16.

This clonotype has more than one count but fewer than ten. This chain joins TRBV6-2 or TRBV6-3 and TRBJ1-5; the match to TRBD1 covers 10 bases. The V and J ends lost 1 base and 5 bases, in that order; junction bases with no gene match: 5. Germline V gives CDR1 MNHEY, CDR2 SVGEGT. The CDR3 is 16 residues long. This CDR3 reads CASSYFRDRGHQPQHF. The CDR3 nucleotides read TGTGCCAGCAGTTACTTCCGGGACAGGGGTCATCAGCCCCAGCATTTT.

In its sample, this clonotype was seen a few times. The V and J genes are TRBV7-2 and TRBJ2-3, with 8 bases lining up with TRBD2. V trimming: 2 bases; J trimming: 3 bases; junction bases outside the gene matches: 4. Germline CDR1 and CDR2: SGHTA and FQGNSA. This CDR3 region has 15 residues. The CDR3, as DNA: TGTGCCAGCAGCTTACGAAGCGGGAGAACAGATACGCAGTATTTT. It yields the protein CASSLRSGRTDTQYF.